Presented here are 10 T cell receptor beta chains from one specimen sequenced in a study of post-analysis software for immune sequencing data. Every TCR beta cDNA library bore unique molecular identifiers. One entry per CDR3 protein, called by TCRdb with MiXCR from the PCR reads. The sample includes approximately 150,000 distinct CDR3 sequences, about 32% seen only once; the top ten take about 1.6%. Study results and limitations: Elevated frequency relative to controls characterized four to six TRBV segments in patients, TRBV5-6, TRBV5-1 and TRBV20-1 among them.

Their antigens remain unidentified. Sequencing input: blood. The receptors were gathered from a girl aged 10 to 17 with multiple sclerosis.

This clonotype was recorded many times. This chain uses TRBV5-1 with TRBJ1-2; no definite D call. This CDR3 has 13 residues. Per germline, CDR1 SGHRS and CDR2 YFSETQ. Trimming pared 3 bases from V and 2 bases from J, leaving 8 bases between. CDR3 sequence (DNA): TGCGCCAGCAGCTCGTATGAAAACTATGGCTACACCTTC. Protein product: CASSSYENYGYTF.

The CDR3 DNA reads TGTGCCAGCAGTTCTTACCGGGAAATTAATGAGCAGTTCTTC. Translation gives CASSSYREINEQFF. V gene TRBV27 combines with J gene TRBJ2-1, with D perhaps matching TRBD2 (5 bases). V lost 4 bases and J lost 7, with 14 bases in between. Germline V gene data show CDR1 as MNHEY and CDR2 as SMNVEV (reference sequence). The CDR3 contains 14 residues.

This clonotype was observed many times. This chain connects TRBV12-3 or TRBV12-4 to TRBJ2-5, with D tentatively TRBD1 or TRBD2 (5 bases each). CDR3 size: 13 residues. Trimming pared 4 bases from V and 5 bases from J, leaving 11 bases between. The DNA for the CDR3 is TGTGCCAGCAGTTGGCCGGGGCCGGAGACCCAGTACTTC. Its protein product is CASSWPGPETQYF.

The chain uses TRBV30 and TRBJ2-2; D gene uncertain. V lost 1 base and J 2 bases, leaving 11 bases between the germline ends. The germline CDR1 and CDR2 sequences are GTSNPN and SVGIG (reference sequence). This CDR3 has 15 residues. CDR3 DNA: TGTGCCTGGAGTGCGGGTAGTGGAAACACCGGGGAGCTGTTTTTT. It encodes CAWSAGSGNTGELFF. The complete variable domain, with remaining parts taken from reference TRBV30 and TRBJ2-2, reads SQTIHQWPATLVQPVGSPLSLECTVEGTSNPNLYWYRQAAGRGLQLLFYSVGIGQISSEVPQNLSASRPQDRQFILSSKKLLLSDSGFYLCAWSAGSGNTGELFFGEGSRLTVL.

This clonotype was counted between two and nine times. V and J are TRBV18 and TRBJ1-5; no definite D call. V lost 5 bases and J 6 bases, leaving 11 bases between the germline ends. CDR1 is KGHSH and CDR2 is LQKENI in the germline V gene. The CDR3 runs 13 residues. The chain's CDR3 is CASSSDFGQPQHF. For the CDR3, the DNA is TGTGCCAGCTCAAGTGACTTCGGTCAGCCCCAGCATTTT.

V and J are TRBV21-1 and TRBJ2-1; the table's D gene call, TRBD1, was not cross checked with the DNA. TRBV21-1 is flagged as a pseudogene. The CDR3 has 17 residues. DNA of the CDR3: TGTGCCAGCAGCAAAGCCGGACAGGGTTGTCAGGTTGAGACCCAGTTCTTC. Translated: CASSKAGQGCQVETQFF.

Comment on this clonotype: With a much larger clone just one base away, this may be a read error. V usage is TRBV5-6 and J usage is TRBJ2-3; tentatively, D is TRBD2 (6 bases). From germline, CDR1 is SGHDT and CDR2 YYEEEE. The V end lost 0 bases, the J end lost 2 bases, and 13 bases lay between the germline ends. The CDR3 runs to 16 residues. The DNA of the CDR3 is TGTGCCAGCAGCTTGGCCAGGGAGGATAACACAGATACGCAGTATTTT. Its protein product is CASSLAREDNTDTQYF. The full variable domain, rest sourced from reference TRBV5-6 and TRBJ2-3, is DAGVTQSPTHLIKTRGQQVTLRCSPKSGHDTVSWYQQALGQGPQFIFQYYEEEERQRGNFPDRFSGHQFPNYSSELNVNALLLGDSALYLCASSLAREDNTDTQYFGPGTRLTVL.

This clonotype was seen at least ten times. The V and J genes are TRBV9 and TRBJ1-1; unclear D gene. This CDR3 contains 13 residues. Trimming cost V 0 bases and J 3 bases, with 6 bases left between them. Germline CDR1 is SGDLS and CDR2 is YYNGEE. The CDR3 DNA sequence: TGTGCCAGCAGCGTAGTCGGGGACACTGAAGCTTTCTTT. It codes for CASSVVGDTEAFF. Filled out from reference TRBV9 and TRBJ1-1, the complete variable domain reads DSGVTQTPKHLITATGQRVTLRCSPRSGDLSVYWYQQSLDQGLQFLIQYYNGEERAKGNILERFSAQQFPDLHSELNLSSLELGDSALYFCASSVVGDTEAFFGQGTRLTVV.

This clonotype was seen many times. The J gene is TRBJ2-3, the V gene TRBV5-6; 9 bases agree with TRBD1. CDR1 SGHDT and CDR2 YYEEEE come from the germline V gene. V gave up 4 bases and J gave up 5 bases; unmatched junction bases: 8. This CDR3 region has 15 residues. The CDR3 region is CASSRTGGEGDTQYF. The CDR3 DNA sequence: TGTGCCAGCAGCCGAACAGGGGGCGAGGGAGATACGCAGTATTTT.

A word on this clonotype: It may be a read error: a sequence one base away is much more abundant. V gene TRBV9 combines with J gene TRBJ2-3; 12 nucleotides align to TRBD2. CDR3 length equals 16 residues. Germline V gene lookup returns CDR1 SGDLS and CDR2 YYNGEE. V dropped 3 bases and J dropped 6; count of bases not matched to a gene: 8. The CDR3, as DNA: TGTGCCAGCAGCGCCCTAGCGGGAGGGAAAGCGGATACGCAGTATTTT. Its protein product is CASSALAGGKADTQYF.